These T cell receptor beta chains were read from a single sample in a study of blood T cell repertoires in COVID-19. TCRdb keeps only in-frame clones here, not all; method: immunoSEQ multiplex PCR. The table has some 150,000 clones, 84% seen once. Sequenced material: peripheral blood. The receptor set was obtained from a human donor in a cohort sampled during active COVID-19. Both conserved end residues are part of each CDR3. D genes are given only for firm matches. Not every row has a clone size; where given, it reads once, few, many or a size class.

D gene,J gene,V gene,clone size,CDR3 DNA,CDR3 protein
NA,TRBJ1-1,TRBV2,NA,TGTGCCAGCAGTTTAGGCCGGGGGAACACTGAAGCTTTCTTT,CASSLGRGNTEAFF
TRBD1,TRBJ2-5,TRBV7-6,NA,TGTGCCAGCACCCCGGGGTGGACAGGGAAGGAGACCCAGTACTTC,CASTPGWTGKETQYF
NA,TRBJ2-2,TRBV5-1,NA,TGCGCCAGCAGCCCGGCGGGGCCAGACACCGGGGAGCTGTTTTTT,CASSPAGPDTGELFF
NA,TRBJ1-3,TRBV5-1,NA,TGCGCCAGCAGCCATCAGGGAGGTCCGGGAAACACCATATATTTT,CASSHQGGPGNTIYF
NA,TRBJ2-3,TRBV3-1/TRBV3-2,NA,TGTGCCAGCAGCTCGGGAACACTGGATACGCAGTATTTT,CASSSGTLDTQYF
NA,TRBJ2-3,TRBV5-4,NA,TGTGCCAGCAGCTTGCATGGTAGCGGCAACCGTGGGTATTTT,CASSLHGSGNRGYF
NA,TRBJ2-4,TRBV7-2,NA,TGTGCCAGCAGCTTCGGGGGGCCGAGGGGTCAGTACTTC,CASSFGGPRGQYF
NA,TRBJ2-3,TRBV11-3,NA,TGTGCCAGCAGCGCGGGGGCAGGAGATACGCAGTATTTT,CASSAGAGDTQYF
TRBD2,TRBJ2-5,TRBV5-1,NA,TGCGCCAGCAGCCCCCACCTACTGCGGGGGGCCCCAGAGACCCAGTACTTC,CASSPHLLRGAPETQYF
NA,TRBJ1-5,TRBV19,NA,TGTGCCAGTAGTATAGAGGGAGAAGGCAATCAGCCCCAGCATTTT,CASSIEGEGNQPQHF
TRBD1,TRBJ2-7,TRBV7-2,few,TGTGCCAGCAGCTCTCCGGGACAGGGAGCATACGAGCAGTACTTC,CASSSPGQGAYEQYF
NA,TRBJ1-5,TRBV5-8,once,TGTGCCAGCAGCTTGGGTCAGCCACCGGGGAATCAGCCCCAGCATTTT,CASSLGQPPGNQPQHF
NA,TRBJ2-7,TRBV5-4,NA,TGTGCCAGCAGCTTGGACAGCGGCGAGCAGTACTTC,CASSLDSGEQYF
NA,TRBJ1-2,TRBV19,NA,TGTGCCAGTAAGAAAAGAGGCAGGGCCGATCGTCCCTATGGCTACACCTTC,CASKKRGRADRPYGYTF
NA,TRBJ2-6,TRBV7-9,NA,TGTGCCAGCAGCCCAGGGGTGTCTGGGGCCAACGTCCTGACTTTC,CASSPGVSGANVLTF
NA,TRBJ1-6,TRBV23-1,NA,TGCGCCAGCACTCCCAGGTCCTATAATTCACCCCTCCACTTT,CASTPRSYNSPLHF
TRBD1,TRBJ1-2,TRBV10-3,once,TGTGCCATCAGTACCCAGACAGGGGCTAACTATGGCTACACCTTC,CAISTQTGANYGYTF
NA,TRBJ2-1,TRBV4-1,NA,TGCGCCAGCAGCCCGGACTATTCCTCCTACAATGAGCAGTTCTTC,CASSPDYSSYNEQFF
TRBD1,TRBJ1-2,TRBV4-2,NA,TGTGCCAGCAGCCAACCGACAGGGCTAAGCTATGGCTACACCTTC,CASSQPTGLSYGYTF
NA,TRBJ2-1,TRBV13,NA,TGTGCCAGCAGCCGTCGAGAGCTTTACAATGAGCAGTTCTTC,CASSRRELYNEQFF
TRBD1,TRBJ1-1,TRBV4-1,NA,TGCGCCAGCAGCCAAGAGAACAGGGGACAGTTGAACACTGAAGCTTTCTTT,CASSQENRGQLNTEAFF
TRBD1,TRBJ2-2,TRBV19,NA,TGTGCCAGTAGTGTGACAGGGGTGGCCGGGGAGCTGTTTTTT,CASSVTGVAGELFF
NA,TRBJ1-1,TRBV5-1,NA,TGCGCCAGCAGCTTGTATTTCGGGACTGAAGCTTTCTTT,CASSLYFGTEAFF
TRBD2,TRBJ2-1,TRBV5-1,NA,TGCGCCAGCAGCTCCCTAGCGGGGGGCGAGTACAATGAGCAGTTCTTC,CASSSLAGGEYNEQFF
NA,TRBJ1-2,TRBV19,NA,TGTGCCAGTAGTATAGACCTCCAGGGGTACTATGGCTACACCTTC,CASSIDLQGYYGYTF
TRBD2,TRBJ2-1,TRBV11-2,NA,TGTGCCAGCAGCCTCTGGGGCGGGGGGGCCCCTTATGAGCAGTTCTTC,CASSLWGGGAPYEQFF
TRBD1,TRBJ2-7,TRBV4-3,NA,TGCGCCAGCAGCCAATCCGGGACAGGGCACTACGAGCAGTACTTC,CASSQSGTGHYEQYF
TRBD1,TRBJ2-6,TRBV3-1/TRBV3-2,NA,TGTGCCAGCAGCTTCTCAGGACAGGGGCCTTTCTCTGGGGCCAACGTCCTGACTTTC,CASSFSGQGPFSGANVLTF
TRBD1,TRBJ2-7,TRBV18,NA,TGTGCCAGCTCACCACCGAACAGGGGCTCCTACGAGCAGTACTTC,CASSPPNRGSYEQYF
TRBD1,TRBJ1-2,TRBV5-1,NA,TGCGCCAGCACCCAAGACAGGGGAAATGGCTACACCTTC,CASTQDRGNGYTF
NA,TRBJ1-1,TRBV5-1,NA,TGCGCCAGCAGCTTGATTCCAATGAACACTGAAGCTTTCTTT,CASSLIPMNTEAFF
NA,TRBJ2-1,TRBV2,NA,TGTGCCAGCAGGTCGGGGAGCTCCTACAATGAGCAGTTCTTC,CASRSGSSYNEQFF
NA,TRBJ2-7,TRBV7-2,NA,TGTGCCAGCAGCTCCTACAGGGAGTGGGACGAGCAGTACTTC,CASSSYREWDEQYF
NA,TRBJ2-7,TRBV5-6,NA,TGTGCCAGCAGCTTGGCCGTAGGACAAGATCTCTACGAGCAGTACTTC,CASSLAVGQDLYEQYF
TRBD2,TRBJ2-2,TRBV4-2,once,TGTGCCAGCAGCCAAGAAGTTCGGACTAGCGGGGGGTTAAACACCGGGGAGCTGTTTTTT,CASSQEVRTSGGLNTGELFF
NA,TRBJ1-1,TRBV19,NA,TGTGCCAGTAGTATGGGAGGTACTGAAGCTTTCTTT,CASSMGGTEAFF
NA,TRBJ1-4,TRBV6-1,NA,TGTGCCAGCAGTGAACGCTTAGGGGGGGTCGTTAATGAAAAACTGTTTTTT,CASSERLGGVVNEKLFF
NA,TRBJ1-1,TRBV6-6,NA,TGTGCCAGCCGATCACAGGCGAACACTGAAGCTTTCTTT,CASRSQANTEAFF
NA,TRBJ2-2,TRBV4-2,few,TGTGCCAGCAGCCAAGTCGCTAGCACCGGGGAGCTGTTTTTT,CASSQVASTGELFF
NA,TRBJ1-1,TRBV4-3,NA,TGCGCCAGCAGCCCGGCTCAGGCGACAGTCGCTGAAGCTTTCTTT,CASSPAQATVAEAFF
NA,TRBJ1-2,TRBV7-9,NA,TGTGCCAGCAGCTCGGGCGGGACCGCGACGCATGGCTACACCTTC,CASSSGGTATHGYTF
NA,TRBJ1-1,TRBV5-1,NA,TGCGCCAGCAGCTTGCCACCAGGGGTAGGCACTGAAGCTTTCTTT,CASSLPPGVGTEAFF
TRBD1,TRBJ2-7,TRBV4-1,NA,TGCGCCAGCAGCCGGGACAGAAGGTACGAGCAGTACTTC,CASSRDRRYEQYF
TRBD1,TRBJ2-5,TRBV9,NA,TGTGCCAGCAGCGTCCGAGGGGGACAGCAAGAGACCCAGTACTTC,CASSVRGGQQETQYF
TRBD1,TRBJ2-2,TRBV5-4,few,TGTGCCAGCAGCTTTACAGGGGCCCACACCGGGGAGCTGTTTTTT,CASSFTGAHTGELFF
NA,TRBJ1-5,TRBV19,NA,TGTGCCAGTAGCGGCAGGGGATCATATAGCAATCAGCCCCAGCATTTT,CASSGRGSYSNQPQHF
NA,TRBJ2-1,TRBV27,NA,TGTGCCAGCAGTTTAACGGGGAATGAGCAGTTCTTC,CASSLTGNEQFF
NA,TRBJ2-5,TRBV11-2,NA,TGTGCCAGCAGCCACGGGGGTGAGACCCAGTACTTC,CASSHGGETQYF